This T cell receptor (beta chain) was documented in a study of blood T cells in healthy people across ages (dated by TCRdb to the mid-2010s). Regarding the complete study: In model experiments, template switching captured about one uniquely barcoded TCR beta cDNA molecule for every two T cells. Two additional independent replicas of 1 million unique cDNA reads from the same blood draw were analyzed for two donors (one aged 18 to 30 and one aged 80 or older). To track age-related changes in TCR beta repertoire diversity, the study relied on deep sequencing normalized with unique cDNA molecular identifiers. Four age groups were formed from the donors: young (average approximately 16 years), middle-aged (approximately 40), aged (about 62) and long-lived (approximately 80). Donors of different ages were randomly distributed across sequencing lanes to avoid experimental bias. Study-level results and caveats: Because profiling used bulk unsorted PBMCs, naive and antigen-experienced compartments could not be compared conclusively. Estimates of total diversity based on one million sequenced T cells were regarded as lower bounds and as underestimates. Because donor CMV infection status was unknown, age-related changes in expanded clonotypes were potentially confounded. As age increased, observed TCR beta diversity per million T cells dropped in a roughly linear way, and a significant reduction was already evident by age 40. A strong correlation was found between observed TCR beta diversity and the percentage of naive T cells measured by flow cytometry. The long-lived group showed more naive CD4+ T cells, fewer expanded clones and increased TCR diversity than the aged group, suggesting age selection.

This clonotype occurred a few times. It has no known antigen specificity. No base-level quality is on record; no much larger clone is a single base apart. The germline V gene gives CDR1 as SGHRS and CDR2 as YFSETQ. The CDR3 covers 13 residues, taking in both the cysteine and the phenylalanine. The only DNA kept is the CDR3, 39 bases in frame from the first base. The junction carries 13 bases between V and J, which are trimmed by 5 bases and 8 bases respectively. Systemically healthy Caucasian individuals from Russia, approximately 39 in total and aged roughly 6 to 100 years, were included as donors. Each donor gave about 9.2 milliliters of peripheral blood, drawn into EDTA-treated Vacutainer tubes. Ficoll-Paque density-gradient centrifugation was used to isolate PBMCs, with at least 6.5 million per sample. Trizol reagent was used to extract total RNA from the PBMCs, yielding at least 5 micrograms per sample. The percentages of naive CD45RAhigh/CD27high T cells were determined by flow cytometry on a PBMC aliquot from every donor.

The method behind the library was 5' RACE. The sequencer listed for this sample is Illumina HiSeq 2500. A second PCR of about 7 to 12 cycles was run with a J-beta primer mix and a sample-barcoded 5' primer. A template-switch 5' adaptor carrying 12 random nucleotides introduced a unique molecular identifier onto each TCR beta cDNA molecule. Each sample yielded at least 3 million CDR3-containing paired-end reads. The Mint cDNA synthesis kit, primed by a TRBC-specific oligonucleotide, was used to synthesize first-strand cDNA from all RNA. After uracil-DNA glycosylase treatment, a first 18-cycle PCR used universal primers M1SS and BC2_uni_R on all cDNA. On the study's bioinformatics: Each sample was normalized by randomly selecting 1 million high-quality reads, each carrying a distinct molecular identifier. Instead of being binned into consensus sequences, reads with shared molecular identifiers were discarded. MiTCR, set to a Q25 quality threshold and the strictest error-elimination algorithm, was used for CDR3 identification, clonotype clustering and error correction. Lower-bound total TCR beta diversity was estimated with a nonparametric unseen species model using Euler transformation. TCRdb reworked the public reads: Q25 trimming with fastp, MiXCR clone assembly, productive beta chains retained. CDR3 protein sequences are deduplicated, and each keeps its most common genes and DNA. These V and J calls are TCRdb output, not the study's own analysis. Here the sample has approximately 1.5 million distinct CDR3 sequences; less than 45% occur a single time. The top ten hold 4% of the sample.

The receptor was isolated from a woman aged 18-35 years in good health. Sequencing was carried out using blood. Here the chain combines TRBV5-1 and TRBJ2-2; a confident D gene designation cannot be given. The CDR3 reads as follows: CASRGMVSGELFF. The DNA sequence reads TGCGCCAGCAGGGGCATGGTTTCAGGGGAGCTGTTTTTT.